The clone carrying this TCR beta chain is a singleton in its sample. These data belong to a study of blood T cell repertoires in COVID-19. Study-wide background: The study drew acute and convalescent COVID-19 samples from the United States, Italy and Spain. PBMCs, B-cell-depleted T cells, or T cells provided the cDNA or gDNA that made up the material.

Trimming removed 6 bases at V and 4 bases at J, with 13 bases between. The CDR3 runs to 14 residues. Germline CDR1 reads LNHDA; CDR2 reads SQIVND (reference sequence). As handled by the study authors: Amplified reference gene primers provided the basis for estimating nucleated cell counts. The method was immunoSEQ multiplex PCR; TCRdb's version includes in-frame clones alone and lacks a portion of them. For V, J and clone size, that table is used; D and trimming come from the DNA. The sample contains over 120,000 clones, over 65% of which appear only once. The receptor's source is a human donor in a cohort sampled during active COVID-19. The source material was peripheral blood. This chain links TRBV19 with TRBJ1-5; D is possibly TRBD1 (6 bases). This CDR3 is CASSYGQKNQPQHF. The CDR3 nucleotides are TGTGCCAGTAGCTACGGACAGAAAAATCAGCCCCAGCATTTT.